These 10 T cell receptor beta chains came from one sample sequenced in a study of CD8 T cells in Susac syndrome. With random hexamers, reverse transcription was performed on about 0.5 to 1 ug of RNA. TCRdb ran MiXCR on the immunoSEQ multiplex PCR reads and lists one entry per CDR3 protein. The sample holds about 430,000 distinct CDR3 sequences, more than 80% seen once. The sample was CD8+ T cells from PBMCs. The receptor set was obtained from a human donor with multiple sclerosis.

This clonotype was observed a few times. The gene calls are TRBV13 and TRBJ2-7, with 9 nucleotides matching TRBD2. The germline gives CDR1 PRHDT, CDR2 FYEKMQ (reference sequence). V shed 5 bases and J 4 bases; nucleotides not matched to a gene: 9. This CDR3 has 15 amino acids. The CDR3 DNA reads TGTGCCAGCAGCGCTACTAGCGGGCCCACTTACGAGCAGTACTTC. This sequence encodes CASSATSGPTYEQYF.

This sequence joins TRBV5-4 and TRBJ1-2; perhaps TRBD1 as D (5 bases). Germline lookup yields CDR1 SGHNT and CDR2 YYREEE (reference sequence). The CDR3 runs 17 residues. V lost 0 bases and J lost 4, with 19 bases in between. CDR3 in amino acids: CASSLGSGGPPAYGYTF. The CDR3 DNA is TGTGCCAGCAGCTTGGGGTCCGGGGGACCGCCAGCCTATGGCTACACCTTC.

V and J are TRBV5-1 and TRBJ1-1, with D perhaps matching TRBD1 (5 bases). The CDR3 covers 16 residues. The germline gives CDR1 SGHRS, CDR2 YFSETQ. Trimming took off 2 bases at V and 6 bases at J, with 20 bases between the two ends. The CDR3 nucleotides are TGCGCCAGCAGCTTCAGTCAGGACACCCCGAATCCTGAAGCTTTCTTT. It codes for CASSFSQDTPNPEAFF.

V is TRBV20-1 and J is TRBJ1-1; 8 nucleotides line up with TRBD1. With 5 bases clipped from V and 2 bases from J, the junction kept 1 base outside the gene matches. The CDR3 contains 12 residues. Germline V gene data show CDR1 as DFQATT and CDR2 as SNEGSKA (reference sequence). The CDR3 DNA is TGCAGTGCTGGACAGGGAAACACTGAAGCTTTCTTT. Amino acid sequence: CSAGQGNTEAFF.

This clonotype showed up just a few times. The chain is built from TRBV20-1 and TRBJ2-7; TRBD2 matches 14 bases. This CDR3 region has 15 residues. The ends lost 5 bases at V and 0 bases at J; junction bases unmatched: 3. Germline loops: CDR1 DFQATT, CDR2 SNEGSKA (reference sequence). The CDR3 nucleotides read TGCAGTGCTCGGGGACTAGCGGGAGTCTCCTACGAGCAGTACTTC. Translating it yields CSARGLAGVSYEQYF.

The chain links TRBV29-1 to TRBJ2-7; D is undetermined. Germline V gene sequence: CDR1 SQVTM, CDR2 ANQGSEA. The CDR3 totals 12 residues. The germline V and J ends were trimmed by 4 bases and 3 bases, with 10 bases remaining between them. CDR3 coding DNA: TGCAGCGTTGTTTCGGATGGCTACGAGCAGTACTTC. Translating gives CSVVSDGYEQYF.

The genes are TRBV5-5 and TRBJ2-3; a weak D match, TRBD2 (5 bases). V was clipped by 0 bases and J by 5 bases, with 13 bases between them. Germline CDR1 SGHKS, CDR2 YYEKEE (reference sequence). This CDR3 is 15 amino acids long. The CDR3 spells CASSLAGLAGDTQYF. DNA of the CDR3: TGTGCCAGCAGCTTGGCCGGGCTAGCCGGAGATACGCAGTATTTT. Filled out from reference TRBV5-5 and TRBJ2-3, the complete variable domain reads DAGVTQSPTHLIKTRGQQVTLRCSPISGHKSVSWYQQVLGQGPQFIFQYYEKEERGRGNFPDRFSARQFPNYSSELNVNALLLGDSALYLCASSLAGLAGDTQYFGPGTRLTVL.

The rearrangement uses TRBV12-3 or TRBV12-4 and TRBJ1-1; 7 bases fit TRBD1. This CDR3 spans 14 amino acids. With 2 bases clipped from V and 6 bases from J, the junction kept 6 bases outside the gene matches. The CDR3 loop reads CASSLYRGVPEAFF. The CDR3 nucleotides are TGTGCCAGCAGTTTATACAGGGGAGTCCCTGAAGCTTTCTTT.

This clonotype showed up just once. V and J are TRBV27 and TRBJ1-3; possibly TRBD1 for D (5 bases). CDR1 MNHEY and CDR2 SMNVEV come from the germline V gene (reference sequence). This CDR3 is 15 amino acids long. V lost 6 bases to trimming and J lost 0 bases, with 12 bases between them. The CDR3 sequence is CASRRDSASGNTIYF. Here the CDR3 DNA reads TGTGCCAGCAGGAGAGACAGCGCCTCTGGAAACACCATATATTTT.

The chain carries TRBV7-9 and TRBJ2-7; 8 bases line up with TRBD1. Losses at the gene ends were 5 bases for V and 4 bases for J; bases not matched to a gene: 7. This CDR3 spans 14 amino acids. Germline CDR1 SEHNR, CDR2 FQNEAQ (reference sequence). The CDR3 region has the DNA TGTGCCAGCAGCCACGGGACAGGCCTTTACGAGCAGTACTTC. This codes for CASSHGTGLYEQYF.